Following are 7 T cell receptor beta chains from one sample sequenced in a study of blood T cell repertoires in COVID-19. Clones were read by immunoSEQ multiplex PCR, and TCRdb kept only the in-frame ones, dropping some. Of around 220,000 clones detected, around 87% appear once; the ten largest clones hold around 15%. The sequenced sample was PBMCs or T cells enriched from blood (not recorded which). The receptor set was obtained from a young man who had been exposed to COVID-19.

V is TRBV4-1 and J is TRBJ2-3, with a possible D match to TRBD1 (6 bases). V lost 4 bases and J 10 bases, leaving 21 bases between the germline ends. This CDR3 spans 15 amino acids. Germline V CDR1 and CDR2: MGHRA, YSYEKL. For the CDR3, the DNA is TGCGCCAGCAGCCCCCTCCAACAGGGTTCGGGTGCGCAGTATTTT. Translated: CASSPLQQGSGAQYF.

The V call is TRBV6-4, the J call TRBJ1-1; D may be TRBD1 (6 bases). Germline V gene data show CDR1 as MRHNA and CDR2 as SNTAGT. The CDR3 runs 15 residues. V was trimmed by 6 bases and J by 4 bases, leaving 18 bases between them. This CDR3 reads CASSQTAGDGTEAFF. For the CDR3, the DNA is TGTGCCAGCAGCCAAACGGCAGGGGACGGCACTGAAGCTTTCTTT.

This chain joins TRBV21-1 and TRBJ1-2; the table's D call TRBD1 went unverified against the DNA. TRBV21-1 is an annotated pseudogene. This CDR3 has 13 residues. The CDR3 sequence is CASSKEGRDGYTF. CDR3 DNA: TGTGCCAGCAGCAAAGAGGGGCGAGATGGCTACACCTTC.

This clone was found a few times. The chain combines TRBV5-1 with TRBJ1-1; the D gene is possibly TRBD1 (6 bases). Per the germline V gene, CDR1 is SGHRS and CDR2 is YFSETQ. Trimming took 0 bases from V and 5 from J, leaving 17 bases between them. The CDR3 has 16 residues. CDR3 region: CASSLGGRPSRTEAFF. In DNA, the CDR3 is TGCGCCAGCAGCTTGGGGGGGCGGCCCTCGCGTACTGAAGCTTTCTTT.

The rearrangement uses TRBV28 and TRBJ1-5; D not certain. CDR3 length: 17 amino acids. CDR1 MDHEN and CDR2 SYDVKM come from the germline V gene. The germline V and J ends were trimmed by 5 bases and 2 bases, with 19 bases remaining between them. The CDR3 loop reads CASSRLRLYSGNQPQHF. The CDR3, as DNA: TGTGCCAGCAGTAGGCTTCGGTTGTATAGCGGCAATCAGCCCCAGCATTTT.

V usage is TRBV27 and J usage is TRBJ2-3, with a possible D match to TRBD1 (5 bases). The CDR3 covers 15 residues. The germline CDR1 and CDR2 sequences are MNHEY and SMNVEV (reference sequence). V was cut by 5 bases and J by 2 bases, with 14 bases left in between. CDR3 protein: CASSPRQGITDTQYF. CDR3 coding DNA: TGTGCCAGCAGTCCACGCCAGGGTATCACAGATACGCAGTATTTT.

The CDR3 DNA reads TGTGCCACCAGCAGAGATAGGACAGTTTATAGCAATCAGCCCCAGCATTTT. This gives the protein CATSRDRTVYSNQPQHF. The chain links TRBV15 to TRBJ1-5; TRBD1 might be the D (6 bases). The V end was cut by 0 bases, the J end by 0 bases, with 12 bases between. The length of the CDR3 is 17 residues. Germline CDR1 LNHNV, CDR2 YYDKDF (reference sequence). The entire variable domain, with the rest obtained from reference TRBV15 and TRBJ1-5, is as follows: DAMVIQNPRYQVTQFGKPVTLSCSQTLNHNVMYWYQQKSSQAPKLLFHYYDKDFNNEADTPDNFQSRRPNTSFCFLDIRSPGLGDTAMYLCATSRDRTVYSNQPQHFGDGTRLSIL.